Included here is one T cell receptor (beta chain) sequence, with context. This record belongs to a study of human CD8 memory T cell subsets. The CDR3 totals 16 residues. From germline, CDR1 is MNHNY and CDR2 SVGAGI (reference sequence). UMI-labeled 5' RACE was used, and it produced the TCR beta libraries. TCRdb reprocessed the 5' RACE reads and keeps a single row for each CDR3 protein, giving no DNA. This sample's table has around 10,000 distinct CDR3 sequences. The authors enriched total CD8+ T cells by negative magnetic separation. This TCR was sampled from a human donor in good health. Sequenced input: CD8+ stem-like memory T cells (TSCM and TCM) sorted from PBMCs. Subset: stem-like memory CD8 T cells (TSTEM), CCR7+ PD-1- TIGIT-. The chain employs TRBV6-6 and TRBJ1-5. CDR3 residues: CASSYSVADSNQPQHF.